Listed below are T cell receptor beta chains from one sample, sequenced in a study of T cell changes during pregnancy in multiple sclerosis. TCRdb's copy holds only in-frame clones and misses some; the assay was immunoSEQ multiplex PCR. The sample holds around 74,000 clones, about 88% seen once. The sequencing used peripheral blood, collected before pregnancy. The receptors derive from a female donor with multiple sclerosis, enrolled in a pregnancy study. Each CDR3 is given with its conserved first and last residue. Each record gives: J gene, V gene, CDR3 protein.

TRBJ2-7 | TRBV30 | CAWAGLAPYEQYF
TRBJ2-7 | TRBV5-1 | CASSLASGAYEQYF
TRBJ2-7 | TRBV27 | CASSLGAGLSSYEQYF
TRBJ1-1 | TRBV4-3 | CASSQGAGMNTEAFF
TRBJ2-1 | TRBV5-1 | CASSLSGTRSYNEQFF
TRBJ2-3 | TRBV7-6 | CASSLSSLYGRSRNTQYF
TRBJ1-1 | TRBV6-5 | CASSYVVTLMNTEAFF
TRBJ2-5 | TRBV7-2 | CASSSTGGVETQYF
TRBJ1-1 | TRBV30 | CASRQTNTEAFF
TRBJ2-7 | TRBV19 | CASSIAGGSYEQYF